This TCR beta chain appears in the sequencing data of a study of vaccination and CD4 T cells after COVID-19. Overall study context: The cells were exposed to overlapping spike peptides originating from SARS-CoV-2, HCoV-NL63, HCoV-OC43 and HCoV-229E for stimulation. General study points: Within the convalescent patients, spike mono-reactivity was found in 304 of 307 vaccine-specific clones.

V gave up 5 bases and J gave up 4 bases; unmatched junction bases: 5. The CDR3 consists of 14 residues. CDR1 and CDR2 from the germline V gene are DFQATT and SNEGSKA (reference sequence). Stated time point: late sampling 161 to 241 days after vaccination in a few convalescent patients. Stated treatment: approximately nine-day PBMC culture with coronavirus spike peptide pools or control peptides (ViraFEST assay). Oncomine TCR Beta short-read sequencing was applied to DNA from cultured CD4+ T cells. Researchers extracted genomic DNA from CD4+ T cells that had been cultured. From the PCR reads, TCRdb called clonotypes with MiXCR, one entry per CDR3 protein. The table lists tens of thousands of distinct CDR3 sequences, 25% to 30% of them singletons. To note about this clonotype: Its specificity is not known.

This clonotype was sampled from a human donor who had recovered from COVID-19. The sample was CD4+ T cells from blood, cultured in vitro, taken about 7 months after SARS-CoV-2 vaccination. The V and J genes are TRBV20-1 and TRBJ2-2, with TRBD1 matching over 9 bases. The CDR3 nucleotides read TGCAGTGCTTTAGACAGGGGGACCACCGGGGAGCTGTTTTTT. This encodes CSALDRGTTGELFF.